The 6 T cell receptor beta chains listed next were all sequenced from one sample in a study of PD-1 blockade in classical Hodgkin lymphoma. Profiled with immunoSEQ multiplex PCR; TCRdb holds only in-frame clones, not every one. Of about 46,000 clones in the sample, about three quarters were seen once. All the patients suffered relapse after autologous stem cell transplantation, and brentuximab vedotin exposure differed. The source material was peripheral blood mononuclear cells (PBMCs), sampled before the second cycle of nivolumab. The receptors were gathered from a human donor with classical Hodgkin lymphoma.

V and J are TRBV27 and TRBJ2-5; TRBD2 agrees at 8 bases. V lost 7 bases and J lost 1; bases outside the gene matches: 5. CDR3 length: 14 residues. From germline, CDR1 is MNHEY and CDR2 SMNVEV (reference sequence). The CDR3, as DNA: TGTGCCAGCACCCAGCGGGGGTCCCAAGAGACCCAGTACTTC. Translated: CASTQRGSQETQYF.

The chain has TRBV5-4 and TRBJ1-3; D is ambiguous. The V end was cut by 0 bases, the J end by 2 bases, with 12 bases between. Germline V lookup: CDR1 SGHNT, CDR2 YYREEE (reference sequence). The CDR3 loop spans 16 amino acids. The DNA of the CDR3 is TGTGCCAGCAGCTTGGAGAGCGGGCGCCCTGGAAACACCATATATTTT. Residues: CASSLESGRPGNTIYF.

CDR3 DNA sequence: TGTGCCAGCAGCTTGTTGACGGAGAGTTACGAGCAGTACTTC. Its translation: CASSLLTESYEQYF. The rearrangement uses TRBV7-9 and TRBJ2-7; the D is unclear. This CDR3 contains 14 residues. Germline lookup yields CDR1 SEHNR and CDR2 FQNEAQ (reference sequence). Trimming left V 3 bases short and J 4 bases short, with 13 bases between.

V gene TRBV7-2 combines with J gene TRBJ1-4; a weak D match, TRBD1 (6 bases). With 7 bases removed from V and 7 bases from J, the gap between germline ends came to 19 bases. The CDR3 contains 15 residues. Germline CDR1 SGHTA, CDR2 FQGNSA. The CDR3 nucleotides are TGTGCCAGCACCAAAAGGGGGGTTGACGGTGAAAAACTGTTTTTT. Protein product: CASTKRGVDGEKLFF. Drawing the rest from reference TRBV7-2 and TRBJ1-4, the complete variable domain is GAGVSQSPSNKVTEKGKDVELRCDPISGHTALYWYRQSLGQGLEFLIYFQGNSAPDKSGLPSDRFSAERTGGSVSTLTIQRTQQEDSAVYLCASTKRGVDGEKLFFGSGTQLSVL.

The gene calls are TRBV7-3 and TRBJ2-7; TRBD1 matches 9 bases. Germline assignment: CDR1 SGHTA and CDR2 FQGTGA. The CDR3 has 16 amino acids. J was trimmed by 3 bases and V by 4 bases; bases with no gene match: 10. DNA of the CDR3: TGTGCCAGCAGCTGCACAGGGGGCGCACGGAACTACGAGCAGTACTTC. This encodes CASSCTGGARNYEQYF.

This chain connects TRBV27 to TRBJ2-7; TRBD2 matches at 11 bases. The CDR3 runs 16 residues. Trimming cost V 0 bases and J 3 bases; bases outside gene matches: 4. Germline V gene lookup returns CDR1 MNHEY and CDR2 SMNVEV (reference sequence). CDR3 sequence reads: CASSLSRGLAVYEQYF. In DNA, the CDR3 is TGTGCCAGCAGTTTATCCCGGGGACTAGCGGTCTACGAGCAGTACTTC.